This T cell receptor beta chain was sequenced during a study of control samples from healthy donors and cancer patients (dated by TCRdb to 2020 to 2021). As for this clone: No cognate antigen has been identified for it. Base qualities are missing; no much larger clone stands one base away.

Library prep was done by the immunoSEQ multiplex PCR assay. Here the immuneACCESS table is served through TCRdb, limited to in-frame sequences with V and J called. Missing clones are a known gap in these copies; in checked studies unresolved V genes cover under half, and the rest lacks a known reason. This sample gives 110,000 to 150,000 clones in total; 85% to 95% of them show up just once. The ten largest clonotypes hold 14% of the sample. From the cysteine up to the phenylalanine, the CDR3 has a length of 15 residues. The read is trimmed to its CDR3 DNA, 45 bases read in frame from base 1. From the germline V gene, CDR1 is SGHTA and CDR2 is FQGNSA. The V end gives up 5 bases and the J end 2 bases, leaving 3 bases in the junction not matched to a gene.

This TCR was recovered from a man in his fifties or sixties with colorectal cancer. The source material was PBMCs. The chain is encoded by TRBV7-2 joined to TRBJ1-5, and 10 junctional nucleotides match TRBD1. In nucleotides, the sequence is TGTGCCAGCAGCGCCGGGACAGGGGGCAATCAGCCCCAGCATTTT. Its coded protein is CASSAGTGGNQPQHF.